The clone carrying this T cell receptor (beta chain) was observed many times. Trimming took 4 bases from V and 4 from J, leaving 20 bases between them. CDR1 is SGHNT and CDR2 is YYREEE in the germline V gene (reference sequence). The CDR3 is made up of 16 amino acids. This sample was taken from a study of blood T cell repertoires in COVID-19. Sequencing was performed with immunoSEQ multiplex PCR; in TCRdb, only in-frame clones are kept and a portion is missing. The data contain about 170,000 clones, 85% of them seen just once; the ten biggest clones take up 6.5% to 9.5%. The receptor was derived from a woman aged 80 or over with COVID-19, enrolled during active disease. The sequencing sample was made of peripheral blood. The chain couples TRBV5-4 to TRBJ1-2; perhaps TRBD1 as D (5 bases). CDR3 nucleotides: TGTGCCAGCAGCCCATTCTGGGGGGGTCGGAGCTATGGCTACACCTTC. Translation: CASSPFWGGRSYGYTF.